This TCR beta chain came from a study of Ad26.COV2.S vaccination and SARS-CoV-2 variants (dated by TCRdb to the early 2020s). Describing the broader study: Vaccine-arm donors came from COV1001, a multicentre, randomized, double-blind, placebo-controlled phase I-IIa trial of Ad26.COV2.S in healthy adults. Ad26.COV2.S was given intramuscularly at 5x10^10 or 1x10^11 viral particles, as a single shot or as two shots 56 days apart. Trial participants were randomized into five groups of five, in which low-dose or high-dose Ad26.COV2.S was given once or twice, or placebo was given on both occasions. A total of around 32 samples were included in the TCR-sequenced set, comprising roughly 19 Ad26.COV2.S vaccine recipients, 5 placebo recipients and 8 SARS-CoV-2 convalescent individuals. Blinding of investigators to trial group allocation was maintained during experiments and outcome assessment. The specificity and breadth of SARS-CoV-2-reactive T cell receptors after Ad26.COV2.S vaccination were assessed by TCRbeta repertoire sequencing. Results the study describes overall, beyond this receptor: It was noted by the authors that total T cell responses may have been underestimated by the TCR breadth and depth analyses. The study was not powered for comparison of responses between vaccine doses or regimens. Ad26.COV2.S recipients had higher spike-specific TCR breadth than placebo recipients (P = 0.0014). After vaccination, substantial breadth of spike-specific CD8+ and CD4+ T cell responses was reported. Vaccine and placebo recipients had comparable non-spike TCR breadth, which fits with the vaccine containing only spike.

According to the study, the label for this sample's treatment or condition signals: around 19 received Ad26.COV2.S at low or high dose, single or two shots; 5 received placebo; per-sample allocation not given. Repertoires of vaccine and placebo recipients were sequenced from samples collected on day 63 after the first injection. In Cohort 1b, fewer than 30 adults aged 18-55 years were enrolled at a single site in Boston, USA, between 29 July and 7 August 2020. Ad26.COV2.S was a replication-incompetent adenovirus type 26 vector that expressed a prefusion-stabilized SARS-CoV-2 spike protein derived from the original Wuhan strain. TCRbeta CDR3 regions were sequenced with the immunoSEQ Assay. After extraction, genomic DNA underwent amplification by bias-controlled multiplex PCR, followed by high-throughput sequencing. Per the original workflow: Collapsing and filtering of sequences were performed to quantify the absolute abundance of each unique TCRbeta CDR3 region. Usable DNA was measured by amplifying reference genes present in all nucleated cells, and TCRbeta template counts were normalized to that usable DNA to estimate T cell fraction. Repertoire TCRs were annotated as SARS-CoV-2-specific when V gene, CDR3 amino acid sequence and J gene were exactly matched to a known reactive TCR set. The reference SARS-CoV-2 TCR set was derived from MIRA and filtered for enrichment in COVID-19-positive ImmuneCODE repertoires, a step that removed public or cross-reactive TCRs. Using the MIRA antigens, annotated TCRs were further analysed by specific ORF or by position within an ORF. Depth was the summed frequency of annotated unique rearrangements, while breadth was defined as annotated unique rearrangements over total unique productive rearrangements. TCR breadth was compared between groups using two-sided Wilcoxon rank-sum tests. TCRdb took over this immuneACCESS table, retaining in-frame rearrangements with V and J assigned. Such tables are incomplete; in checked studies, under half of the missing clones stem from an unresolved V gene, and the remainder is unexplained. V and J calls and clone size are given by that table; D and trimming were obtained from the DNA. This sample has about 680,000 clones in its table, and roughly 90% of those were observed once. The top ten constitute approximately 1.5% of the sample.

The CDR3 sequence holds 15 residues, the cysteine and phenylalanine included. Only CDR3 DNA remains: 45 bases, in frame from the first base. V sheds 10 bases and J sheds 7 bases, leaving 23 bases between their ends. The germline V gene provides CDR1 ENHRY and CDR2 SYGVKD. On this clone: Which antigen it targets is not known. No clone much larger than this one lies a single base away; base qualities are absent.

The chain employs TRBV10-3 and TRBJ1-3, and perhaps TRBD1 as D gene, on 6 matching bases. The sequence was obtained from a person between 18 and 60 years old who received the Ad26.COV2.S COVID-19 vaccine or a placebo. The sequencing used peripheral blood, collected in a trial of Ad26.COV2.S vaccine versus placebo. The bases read TGTGCCACCGGGAGGGACACCGGCGTTGGGAACACCATATATTTT. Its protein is CATGRDTGVGNTIYF.